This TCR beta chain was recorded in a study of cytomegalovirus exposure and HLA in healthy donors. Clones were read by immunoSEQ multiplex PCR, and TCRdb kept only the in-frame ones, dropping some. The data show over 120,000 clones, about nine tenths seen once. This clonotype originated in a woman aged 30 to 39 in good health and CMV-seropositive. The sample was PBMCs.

The DNA for the CDR3 is TGTGCCAGTAGTATACTAGCGGGAGGGCCCGTATACAATGAGCAGTTCTTC. Translation: CASSILAGGPVYNEQFF. The gene calls are TRBV19 and TRBJ2-1, with TRBD2 matching 12 bases. This CDR3 has 17 amino acids. Losses at the gene ends were 2 bases for V and 4 bases for J; bases not matched to a gene: 6. Germline V lookup: CDR1 LNHDA, CDR2 SQIVND (reference sequence).